What follows are 19 T cell receptor beta chains derived from one specimen sequenced in a study of T cell repertoires in cytomegalovirus infection. TCRdb fed the reads into MiXCR, producing one record per CDR3 protein. Seen here are about 440,000 distinct CDR3 sequences, approximately 31% observed once, and the top ten hold approximately 13%. The sample comprised PBMCs. These receptors came from a human donor in good health (CMV status not recorded). Some clones in this sample may be carry-over from other donors' samples.

There are a few counts of this clonotype. The chain recombines TRBV20-1 with TRBJ1-5, with 8 positions matching TRBD1. The CDR3 runs 16 residues. V lost 7 bases and J lost 9; bases outside the gene matches: 20. Per the germline V gene, CDR1 is DFQATT and CDR2 is SNEGSKA (reference sequence). The CDR3 protein is CSVQDRASIDGRPQHF. CDR3 sequence (DNA): TGCAGTGTTCAGGACAGGGCCTCCATTGATGGGAGGCCCCAGCATTTT.

This chain uses TRBV7-8 with TRBJ1-3, with D tentatively TRBD1 (6 bases). Trimming cost V 5 bases and J 4 bases, with 18 bases left between them. CDR1 SGHVS and CDR2 FQNEAQ come from the germline V gene. The CDR3 length is 16 residues. CDR3 loop: CASSRGAGVLGNTIYF. In nucleotides, the CDR3 is TGTGCCAGCAGCCGAGGGGCAGGGGTTCTCGGAAACACCATATATTTT.

This sequence joins TRBV5-1 and TRBJ1-1, with D perhaps matching TRBD1 (6 bases). Germline values: CDR1 SGHRS, CDR2 YFSETQ. Deletions cut 5 bases from V and 3 bases from J, with 17 bases between. CDR3 length: 15 residues. The CDR3 nucleotides read TGCGCCAGCAGACCCAATCAGGGGCGTGACACTGAAGCTTTCTTT. It yields the protein CASRPNQGRDTEAFF.

This clonotype has just a few counts. The rearrangement uses TRBV12-3 or TRBV12-4 and TRBJ1-5; TRBD1 aligns across 8 bases. The trim removed 5 bases at V and 0 bases at J, leaving 6 bases unmatched. The CDR3 sequence is 16 residues long. In DNA form, the CDR3 reads TGTGCCAGCAGTACACGACAGGGGTATAGCAATCAGCCCCAGCATTTT. As protein: CASSTRQGYSNQPQHF.

This chain connects TRBV20-1 to TRBJ1-6; possible D gene TRBD1, 6 bases. Deletions cut 5 bases from V and 14 bases from J, with 16 bases between. Per germline, CDR1 DFQATT and CDR2 SNEGSKA (reference sequence). The CDR3 totals 12 residues. The CDR3 bases are TGCAGTGCTCGAAGTACAGGGTTATCCCTCCACTTT. The encoded protein is CSARSTGLSLHF.

Of note for this clonotype: An end of the junction does not agree with germline; a read error may underlie this. The V call is TRBV4-1, the J call TRBJ2-5; 8 nucleotides line up with TRBD1. This CDR3 spans 15 amino acids. Looked up from germline, CDR1 is MGHRA and CDR2 is YSYEKL. CDR3 sequence (DNA): TGTGCCAGCAGCCAAGAAGGACAGGGAAAAGAGACCCAGTACTTC. This gives the protein CASSQEGQGKETQYF.

This sequence joins TRBV11-1 and TRBJ1-6; D gene unclear. V shed 4 bases and J shed 7 bases, with 8 bases lying between them. The CDR3 runs to 13 residues. Germline-derived CDR1 and CDR2 are SGHAT and FQDESV (reference sequence). The CDR3 DNA sequence: TGTGCCAGCAGCTCGATGGGGAATTCACCCCTCCACTTT. This sequence encodes CASSSMGNSPLHF. Complete variable domain (other parts from reference TRBV11-1 and TRBJ1-6): EAEVAQSPRYKITEKSQAVAFWCDPISGHATLYWYRQILGQGPELLVQFQDESVVDDSQLPKDRFSAERLKGVDSTLKIQPAELGDSAMYLCASSSMGNSPLHFGNGTRLTVT.

This clonotype was found many times. V is TRBV19 and J is TRBJ1-2, with 8 bases aligning to TRBD1. J was trimmed by 2 bases and V by 4 bases; bases with no gene match: 0. The CDR3 is 13 residues long. CDR1 is LNHDA and CDR2 is SQIVND in the germline V gene (reference sequence). This CDR3 reads CASSTGGNYGYTF. The CDR3, as DNA: TGTGCCAGTAGTACAGGGGGCAACTATGGCTACACCTTC.

The chain combines TRBV5-1 with TRBJ2-7; 9 bases line up with TRBD1. Germline V gives CDR1 SGHRS, CDR2 YFSETQ. The length of the CDR3 is 18 residues. J was trimmed by 2 bases and V by 7 bases; bases with no gene match: 19. The CDR3, as DNA: TGCGCCAGCGCGGCACGGGCAAACTCCGGGACAGGGACCTACGAGCAGTACTTC. Protein: CASAARANSGTGTYEQYF.

This clonotype came up once. The rearrangement links TRBV5-6 to TRBJ1-4, with 8 positions matching TRBD1. The CDR3 loop spans 14 amino acids. The V gene's germline CDR1 is SGHDT and CDR2 YYEEEE. The V segment lost 3 bases and the J segment 5 bases; nucleotides outside the gene matches: 3. CDR3 sequence (DNA): TGTGCCAGCAGCTACGGGACAGGAAATGAAAAACTGTTTTTT. Translation: CASSYGTGNEKLFF. Using reference TRBV5-6 and TRBJ1-4 for the parts outside the CDR3, the full variable domain is DAGVTQSPTHLIKTRGQQVTLRCSPKSGHDTVSWYQQALGQGPQFIFQYYEEEERQRGNFPDRFSGHQFPNYSSELNVNALLLGDSALYLCASSYGTGNEKLFFGSGTQLSVL.

This clonotype was seen once. This chain uses TRBV18 with TRBJ1-2; maybe TRBD1 (5 bases). Trimming took 1 base from V and 0 from J, leaving 15 bases between them. Per germline, CDR1 KGHSH and CDR2 LQKENI. This CDR3 spans 17 amino acids. The CDR3 region has the DNA TGTGCCAGCTCACCACAGGGGACTACCACCGCTAACTATGGCTACACCTTC. Translation gives CASSPQGTTTANYGYTF.

To note about this clonotype: The conserved phenylalanine or tryptophan normally closing the CDR3 is absent here, so this likely arose from a read error. The CDR3 DNA follows: TGTGCCAGTAGGCCCGGGACAGCTAGGAGCTCCTACGAGCAGTACCTC. This encodes CASRPGTARSSYEQYL. V gene TRBV19 combines with J gene TRBJ2-7; TRBD1 matches at 7 bases. V trimming: 6 bases; J trimming: 0 bases; junction bases outside the gene matches: 11. CDR3 length equals 16 residues. Per the germline V gene, CDR1 is LNHDA and CDR2 is SQIVND (reference sequence).

A remark on this clonotype: A read error may produce the germline difference seen at one junction end. The chain links TRBV20-1 to TRBJ1-5; D gene uncertain. The CDR3 has 14 amino acids. The germline CDR1 and CDR2 sequences are DFQATT and SNEGSKA (reference sequence). CDR3 residues: CSARESYSNQPQHF. The CDR3 DNA reads TGCAGTGCTCGAGAATCCTATAGCAATCAGCCCCAGCATTTT.

This clonotype came up many times. The J gene is TRBJ2-1, the V gene TRBV7-2, with 9 bases fitting TRBD2. V trimming: 4 bases; J trimming: 4 bases; junction bases outside the gene matches: 5. The CDR3 spans 15 residues. Germline V lookup: CDR1 SGHTA, CDR2 FQGNSA. CDR3 in DNA: TGTGCCAGCAGCTCCAATAGCGGGGGTTACAATGAGCAGTTCTTC. This sequence encodes CASSSNSGGYNEQFF.

This sequence joins TRBV7-2 and TRBJ1-4; D unclear. The CDR3 totals 16 residues. The germline V gene has CDR1 SGHTA and CDR2 FQGNSA. V lost 2 bases to trimming and J lost 8 bases, with 18 bases between them. In DNA form, the CDR3 reads TGTGCCAGCAGCTTAATGACCCGGGTACAAGGGGAAAAACTGTTTTTT. This codes for CASSLMTRVQGEKLFF.

The chain employs TRBV20-1 and TRBJ2-5; tentatively, D is TRBD2 (5 bases). From germline, CDR1 is DFQATT and CDR2 SNEGSKA (reference sequence). The CDR3 covers 13 residues. Trimming pared 5 bases from V and 5 bases from J, leaving 15 bases between. The CDR3 sequence is CSAEAETGETQYF. CDR3 nucleotides: TGCAGTGCTGAGGCGGAAACGGGGGAGACCCAGTACTTC.

In its sample, this clonotype was seen once. This chain's CDR3 is CASSQVPLTGYGYTF. CDR3 nucleotides: TGTGCCAGCAGCCAAGTCCCTTTGACAGGCTATGGCTACACCTTC. The chain recombines TRBV14 with TRBJ1-2; D perhaps matches TRBD1 (6 bases). Trimming pared 1 base from V and 4 bases from J, leaving 13 bases between. The CDR3 has 15 residues. Germline V gene lookup returns CDR1 SGHDN and CDR2 FVKESK.

J is TRBJ1-1 and V is TRBV12-3 or TRBV12-4; 8 positions agree with TRBD1. The CDR3 has 14 residues. The V and J ends lost 6 bases and 1 base, in that order; junction bases with no gene match: 4. CDR3 bases: TGTGCCAGCAGCGCCACAGGGGGGAACACTGAAGCTTTCTTT. Translated, it gives CASSATGGNTEAFF.

This clonotype was detected ten times or more. This rearrangement joins TRBV7-6 to TRBJ2-5; 8 bases match TRBD1. The CDR3 is 15 residues long. The V and J ends lost 4 bases and 3 bases, in that order; junction bases with no gene match: 7. CDR1 and CDR2 (germline): SGHVS, FNYEAQ. In DNA form, the CDR3 reads TGTGCCAGCAGCTCCGGACAGGGAATTAAAGAGACCCAGTACTTC. As protein: CASSSGQGIKETQYF.